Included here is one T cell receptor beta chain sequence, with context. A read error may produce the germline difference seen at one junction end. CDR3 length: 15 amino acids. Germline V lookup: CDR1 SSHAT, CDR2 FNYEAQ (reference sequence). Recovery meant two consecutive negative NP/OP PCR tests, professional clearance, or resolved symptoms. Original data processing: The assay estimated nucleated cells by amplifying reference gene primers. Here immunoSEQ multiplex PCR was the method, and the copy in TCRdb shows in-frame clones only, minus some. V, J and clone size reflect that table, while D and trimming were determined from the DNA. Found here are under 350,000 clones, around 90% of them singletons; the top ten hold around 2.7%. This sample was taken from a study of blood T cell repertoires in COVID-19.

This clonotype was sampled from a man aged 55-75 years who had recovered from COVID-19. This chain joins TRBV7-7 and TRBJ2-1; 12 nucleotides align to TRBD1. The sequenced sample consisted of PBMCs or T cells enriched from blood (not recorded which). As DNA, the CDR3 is TGTGCTAGCAGCTTAGGGACAGGGGGCTTCGATGAGCAGTTCTTC. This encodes CASSLGTGGFDEQFF. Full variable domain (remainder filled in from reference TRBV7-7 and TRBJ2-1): GAGVSQSPRYKVTKRGQDVTLRCDPISSHATLYWYQQALGQGPEFLTYFNYEAQPDKSGLPSDRFSAERPEGSISTLTIQRTEQRDSAMYRCASSLGTGGFDEQFFGPGTRLTVL.